The rows below give T cell receptor beta chains drawn from one sample of a study of siplizumab effects on memory and regulatory T cells. The protocol was immunoSEQ multiplex PCR, while the TCRdb copy is restricted to in-frame clones and leaves out a portion. This repertoire shows over 65,000 clones, about 95% found once; its top ten account for under 20%. The sequenced sample consisted of CD8+ T cells sorted from blood. The receptors derive from a human donor in good health. Each CDR3 is given with its conserved first and last residue. A D gene is named only where the DNA matches it firmly. Only some rows state a clone size, as once, few, many or a class for expanded clones.

D gene: TRBD2
clone size: .
J gene: TRBJ2-1
V gene: TRBV15
CDR3 DNA: TGTGCCACCAGCAGAGCGGGACTAGCATATGAGCAGTTCTTC
CDR3 protein: CATSRAGLAYEQFF

D gene: .
clone size: .
J gene: TRBJ1-5
V gene: TRBV27
CDR3 DNA: TGTGCCAGCCAAAGCGGGGGGCTGAAAAGCAATCAGCCCCAGCACTTT
CDR3 protein: CASQSGGLKSNQPQHF

D gene: TRBD1
clone size: .
J gene: TRBJ2-5
V gene: TRBV15
CDR3 DNA: TGTGCCACCAGCAGACAGCGGACAGGGCCCCAAGAGACCCAGTACTTC
CDR3 protein: CATSRQRTGPQETQYF

D gene: .
clone size: .
J gene: TRBJ2-2
V gene: TRBV29-1
CDR3 DNA: TGCAGCGTAGGGGTCCTGGGCGGGGAGCTGTTTTTT
CDR3 protein: CSVGVLGGELFF

D gene: .
clone size: .
J gene: TRBJ1-4
V gene: TRBV29-1
CDR3 DNA: TGCAGCGTTTTTCAGGGAATAAATGAAAAACTGTTTTTT
CDR3 protein: CSVFQGINEKLFF

D gene: .
clone size: .
J gene: TRBJ2-1
V gene: TRBV27
CDR3 DNA: TGTGCCAGCAGTTTATCCATTGCTACAATCAATGAGCAGTTCTTC
CDR3 protein: CASSLSIATINEQFF

D gene: .
clone size: .
J gene: TRBJ1-1
V gene: TRBV29-1
CDR3 DNA: TGCAGCGTTGAATACCTAGAACCGGGGGGCACTGAAGCTTTCTTT
CDR3 protein: CSVEYLEPGGTEAFF

D gene: .
clone size: once
J gene: TRBJ2-7
V gene: TRBV28
CDR3 DNA: TGTGCCAGCAGTTTCGCCAGGAGAGTCTACGAGCAGTACTTC
CDR3 protein: CASSFARRVYEQYF

D gene: .
clone size: .
J gene: TRBJ2-3
V gene: TRBV18
CDR3 DNA: TGTGCCAGCTCACCACAGGACAGTAGCACAGATACGCAGTATTTT
CDR3 protein: CASSPQDSSTDTQYF

D gene: TRBD2
clone size: .
J gene: TRBJ2-5
V gene: TRBV6-1
CDR3 DNA: TGTGCCAGCAGTGAAATCGTCGGCGGGATAGCGGGAGGAGAGACCCAGTACTTC
CDR3 protein: CASSEIVGGIAGGETQYF

D gene: TRBD2
clone size: .
J gene: TRBJ2-1
V gene: TRBV25-1
CDR3 DNA: TGTGCCAGCAGGGGACTAGCGGCCTACAATGAGCAGTTCTTC
CDR3 protein: CASRGLAAYNEQFF

D gene: .
clone size: once
J gene: TRBJ2-1
V gene: TRBV10-1
CDR3 DNA: TGCGCCAGCAGTGTTGGCAGGCAAACTGAGCAGTTCTTC
CDR3 protein: CASSVGRQTEQFF

D gene: .
clone size: once
J gene: TRBJ2-1
V gene: TRBV30
CDR3 DNA: TGTGCCTCCCCCCGGGACTTCTACTCCTACAATGAGCAGTTCTTC
CDR3 protein: CASPRDFYSYNEQFF

D gene: TRBD2
clone size: .
J gene: TRBJ2-2
V gene: TRBV7-3
CDR3 DNA: TGTGCCAGCAGCACACCCGGGACTAGCACCGGGGAGCTGTTTTTT
CDR3 protein: CASSTPGTSTGELFF

D gene: TRBD2
clone size: .
J gene: TRBJ2-3
V gene: TRBV11-2
CDR3 DNA: TGTGCCAGCAGCCCGGGACTAGCGGGAAGATATACGCAGTATTTT
CDR3 protein: CASSPGLAGRYTQYF

D gene: TRBD2
clone size: .
J gene: TRBJ2-1
V gene: TRBV7-3
CDR3 DNA: TGTGCCAGCAGCTCCTATACTTTAGCGGGAGGGTCGGAGGATGAGCAGTTCTTC
CDR3 protein: CASSSYTLAGGSEDEQFF

D gene: TRBD1
clone size: once
J gene: TRBJ1-1
V gene: TRBV13
CDR3 DNA: TGTGCCAGCAGCGCCTTGGAGCCGACAGGGACGGTTGAAGCTTTCTTT
CDR3 protein: CASSALEPTGTVEAFF

D gene: .
clone size: .
J gene: TRBJ1-1
V gene: TRBV7-8
CDR3 DNA: TGTGCCAGCAGCTTTCTGAACACTGAAGCTTTCTTT
CDR3 protein: CASSFLNTEAFF

D gene: .
clone size: .
J gene: TRBJ1-1
V gene: TRBV10-2
CDR3 DNA: TGCGCCAGCAGTGAGGGACGGGGCACTGAAGCTTTCTTT
CDR3 protein: CASSEGRGTEAFF

D gene: .
clone size: once
J gene: TRBJ2-7
V gene: TRBV27
CDR3 DNA: TGTGCCAGCAGTTTAAGTGGCGCCTACGAGCAGTACTTC
CDR3 protein: CASSLSGAYEQYF

D gene: TRBD2
clone size: .
J gene: TRBJ2-1
V gene: TRBV9
CDR3 DNA: TGTGCCAGCAGCCCAGGGACTAGCGGGAGGCAGCAGTTCTTC
CDR3 protein: CASSPGTSGRQQFF

D gene: TRBD2
clone size: .
J gene: TRBJ2-1
V gene: TRBV14
CDR3 DNA: TGTGCCAGCAGCCAAGATCGAGTAGTAGTGTCTACCGCGGGGGATGAGCAGTTCTTC
CDR3 protein: CASSQDRVVVSTAGDEQFF

D gene: TRBD2
clone size: .
J gene: TRBJ2-7
V gene: TRBV14
CDR3 DNA: TGTGCCAGCAGCTCCACTCCGGGAGGGCTCCCGGAGCAGTACTTC
CDR3 protein: CASSSTPGGLPEQYF

D gene: .
clone size: .
J gene: TRBJ1-2
V gene: TRBV6-1
CDR3 DNA: TGTGCCAGCAGTGACGGGGACAACTATGGCTACACCTTC
CDR3 protein: CASSDGDNYGYTF

D gene: .
clone size: .
J gene: TRBJ1-3
V gene: TRBV2
CDR3 DNA: TGTGCCAGCAGTGAAGCGCTTCTACTGGGGCGGGGTTCTGGAAACACCATATATTTT
CDR3 protein: CASSEALLLGRGSGNTIYF

D gene: .
clone size: .
J gene: TRBJ1-1
V gene: TRBV25-1
CDR3 DNA: TGTGCCAGCAGCTACGGGGGGGCCCCTGAAGCTTTCTTT
CDR3 protein: CASSYGGAPEAFF

D gene: .
clone size: .
J gene: TRBJ2-5
V gene: TRBV4-1
CDR3 DNA: TGCGCCAGCAGCCCGTTGACGGCGGTGGGGGAGACCCAGTACTTC
CDR3 protein: CASSPLTAVGETQYF

D gene: TRBD2
clone size: .
J gene: TRBJ2-1
V gene: TRBV5-1
CDR3 DNA: TGCGCCAGCAGGTGGACTAGTTTCTACAATGAGCAGTTCTTC
CDR3 protein: CASRWTSFYNEQFF

D gene: TRBD2
clone size: .
J gene: TRBJ2-1
V gene: TRBV5-1
CDR3 DNA: TGCGCCAGCACGAGCGGGAGGGCCCGGAATGAGCAGTTCTTC
CDR3 protein: CASTSGRARNEQFF

D gene: TRBD1
clone size: many
J gene: TRBJ2-7
V gene: TRBV6-5
CDR3 DNA: TGTGCCAGCAGAGCAAAGGGGGCCCCCTACGAGCAGTACTTC
CDR3 protein: CASRAKGAPYEQYF

D gene: .
clone size: .
J gene: TRBJ2-5
V gene: TRBV9
CDR3 DNA: TGTGCCAGCAGCGTAGAGGCCCAGGGGGGGAGGGAGACCCAGTACTTC
CDR3 protein: CASSVEAQGGRETQYF